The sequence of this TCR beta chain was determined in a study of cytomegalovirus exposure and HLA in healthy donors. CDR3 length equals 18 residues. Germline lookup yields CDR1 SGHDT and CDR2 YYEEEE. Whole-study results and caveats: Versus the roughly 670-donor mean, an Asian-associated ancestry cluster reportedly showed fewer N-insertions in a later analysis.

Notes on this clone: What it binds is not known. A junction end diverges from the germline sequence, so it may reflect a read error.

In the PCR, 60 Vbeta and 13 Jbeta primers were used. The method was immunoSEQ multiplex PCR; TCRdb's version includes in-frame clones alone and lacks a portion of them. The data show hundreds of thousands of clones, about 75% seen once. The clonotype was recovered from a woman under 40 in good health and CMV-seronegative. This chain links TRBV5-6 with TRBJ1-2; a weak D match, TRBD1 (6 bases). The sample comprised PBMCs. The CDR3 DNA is TGTGCCATCAGCTCAGGACAGATATTAATCCTGGGCAACTATGGCTACACCTTC. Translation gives CAISSGQILILGNYGYTF.